The 29 T cell receptor beta chains below were found in one sample sequenced in a study of spatial heterogeneity in lung cancer. TCRdb re-derived calls from the 5' RACE reads in MiXCR, one entry per CDR3 protein. The table shows 40,000 or so distinct CDR3 sequences, with approximately 5.2% occurring only once. The time point: sample taken at primary tumor resection. The authors sequenced whole RNA from tumor, nontumor lung or frozen PBMC without sorting. The sample here was PBMCs, taken at surgery. The receptors shown here come from a female donor with early-stage non-small cell lung cancer.

This clonotype turned up a few times. This chain links TRBV7-8 with TRBJ1-1; D remains unclear. Trimming stripped 5 bases from V and 5 bases from J, with 12 bases between. This CDR3 comprises 13 residues. Germline loops: CDR1 SGHVS, CDR2 FQNEAQ. CDR3 amino acids: CASSLRTGTEAFF. As DNA, the CDR3 is TGTGCCAGCAGCCTCCGAACGGGAACTGAAGCTTTCTTT.

This clonotype was observed many times. The CDR3 here is CASSLGTIEYNEQFF. In DNA, the CDR3 is TGTGCCAGCAGCTTGGGGACCATAGAGTACAATGAGCAGTTCTTC. V and J are TRBV7-3 and TRBJ2-1; D tentatively fits TRBD1 or TRBD2 (5 bases each). V dropped 3 bases and J dropped 4 bases, with 13 bases sitting between them. The CDR3 has 15 amino acids. Germline V gene lookup returns CDR1 SGHTA and CDR2 FQGTGA.

This clonotype appeared many times. The V call is TRBV29-1, the J call TRBJ2-6, with TRBD1 matching over 8 bases. There are 17 residues in the CDR3. Germline lookup yields CDR1 SQVTM and CDR2 ANQGSEA. The V segment lost 2 bases and the J segment 0 bases; nucleotides outside the gene matches: 6. CDR3 loop: CSVEHRGALSGANVLTF. The CDR3 DNA reads TGCAGCGTTGAACACAGGGGGGCCCTCTCTGGGGCCAACGTCCTGACTTTC.

There are many counts of this clonotype. The genes are TRBV28 and TRBJ2-5; no definite D call. Germline CDR1 is MDHEN and CDR2 is SYDVKM. This CDR3 is 12 amino acids long. The ends were cut back, 2 bases at V and 2 bases at J, with 3 bases in the middle. CDR3 DNA sequence: TGTGCCAGCAGTTTAAGGCAAGAGACCCAGTACTTC. Its protein is CASSLRQETQYF.

This clonotype was picked up a small number of times. The V call is TRBV28, the J call TRBJ1-4; D gene unclear. CDR3 length: 15 residues. V dropped 5 bases and J dropped 1 base, with 11 bases sitting between them. Germline CDR1 reads MDHEN; CDR2 reads SYDVKM. The DNA of the CDR3 is TGTGCCAGCAGTGAACTTCGACAAACTAATGAAAAACTGTTTTTT. This gives the protein CASSELRQTNEKLFF.

This clonotype was recorded many times. This chain joins TRBV27 and TRBJ2-1; 8 bases are a match to TRBD2. V trimming: 3 bases; J trimming: 6 bases; junction bases outside the gene matches: 7. The CDR3 totals 15 residues. Germline V gives CDR1 MNHEY, CDR2 SMNVEV (reference sequence). CDR3 in DNA: TGTGCCAGCAGTTTTGGTGTTAGCGGGGTCAATGAGCAGTTCTTC. Translation: CASSFGVSGVNEQFF.

This clonotype has at least ten counts. This chain links TRBV20-1 with TRBJ2-1; weak D call: TRBD2 (6 bases). CDR3 length equals 14 residues. V dropped 6 bases and J dropped 3 bases, with 15 bases sitting between them. Germline CDR1 DFQATT, CDR2 SNEGSKA (reference sequence). CDR3 DNA: TGCAGTGCCGCCTCGGGGGACTTCTACAATGAGCAGTTCTTC. Encoded protein: CSAASGDFYNEQFF.

This clonotype was detected a few times. The chain recombines TRBV6-5 with TRBJ2-7; 11 bases line up with TRBD1. J gave up 5 bases and V 8 bases, and 5 bases lay outside the gene matches. The CDR3 is 13 amino acids. Germline-derived CDR1 and CDR2 are MNHEY and SVGAGI. The CDR3 here is CASRDRGEDEQYF. The CDR3 DNA follows: TGTGCCAGCCGGGACAGGGGGGAGGACGAGCAGTACTTC.

The table lists this clonotype with many counts. The CDR3 loop reads CASSPGGNTEAFF. In DNA, the CDR3 is TGTGCCAGCAGCCCAGGGGGGAACACTGAAGCTTTCTTT. The chain employs TRBV3-1 and TRBJ1-1; TRBD1 matches 7 bases. The germline gives CDR1 LGHDT, CDR2 YNNKEL (reference sequence). The CDR3 runs to 13 residues. V shed 4 bases and J 1 base; nucleotides not matched to a gene: 0. Based on the CDR3 plus reference TRBV3-1 and TRBJ1-1, the full variable domain is DTAVSQTPKYLVTQMGNDKSIKCEQNLGHDTMYWYKQDSKKFLKIMFSYNNKELIINETVPNRFSPKSPDKAHLNLHINSLELGDSAVYFCASSPGGNTEAFFGQGTRLTVV.

This clonotype was seen repeatedly, ten times or more. The rearrangement uses TRBV27 and TRBJ1-1, with 8 bases aligning to TRBD1. CDR3 length equals 14 residues. With 3 bases clipped from V and 8 bases from J, the junction kept 8 bases outside the gene matches. The germline V gene encodes CDR1 MNHEY and CDR2 SMNVEV (reference sequence). CDR3 nucleotides: TGTGCCAGCAGTTTCGACAGGGGCTCAGGGGAAGCTTTCTTT. Protein sequence: CASSFDRGSGEAFF.

The CDR3 spells CASSVRGMGNSPLHF. The CDR3 DNA sequence: TGTGCCAGCAGCGTTAGGGGGATGGGAAATTCACCCCTCCACTTT. The genes are TRBV9 and TRBJ1-6; D is perhaps TRBD1 (6 bases). The V and J ends lost 2 bases and 7 bases respectively, with 13 bases between them. This CDR3 is built from 15 residues. The germline gives CDR1 SGDLS, CDR2 YYNGEE.

This clonotype showed up many times. The chain links TRBV28 to TRBJ1-3, with D possibly matching TRBD1 (6 bases). V gave up 6 bases and J gave up 4 bases, with 13 bases separating them. Germline V gene lookup returns CDR1 MDHEN and CDR2 SYDVKM. The CDR3 covers 14 residues. The CDR3 sequence is CASSRQGIGNTIYF. CDR3 DNA sequence: TGTGCCAGCAGCCGGCAGGGGATCGGAAACACCATATATTTT.

This clonotype was observed at least ten times. The CDR3 DNA reads TGTGCCAGCAGTTTCCTCCCCGCCAGGGCGGATTACGAGGGGCAGTACTTC. This translates into CASSFLPARADYEGQYF. The gene calls are TRBV27 and TRBJ2-7; either TRBD1 or TRBD2 may supply D (5 bases each). The CDR3 has 17 residues. Germline V gene lookup returns CDR1 MNHEY and CDR2 SMNVEV (reference sequence). V was cut by 3 bases and J by 9 bases, with 27 bases left in between.

This clonotype has at least ten counts. V usage is TRBV7-2 and J usage is TRBJ2-3, with D hard to call. The CDR3 is 14 amino acids. Trimming cost V 1 base and J 0 bases, with 5 bases left between them. The germline gives CDR1 SGHTA, CDR2 FQGNSA. The CDR3 loop reads CASSLDGSTDTQYF. In nucleotides, the CDR3 is TGTGCCAGCAGCTTAGACGGTAGCACAGATACGCAGTATTTT. Using reference TRBV7-2 and TRBJ2-3 for the parts outside the CDR3, the full variable domain is GAGVSQSPSNKVTEKGKDVELRCDPISGHTALYWYRQSLGQGLEFLIYFQGNSAPDKSGLPSDRFSAERTGGSVSTLTIQRTQQEDSAVYLCASSLDGSTDTQYFGPGTRLTVL.

This clonotype was recorded at least ten times. The CDR3 loop is CASSVSLIRQGHGYTF. The CDR3 bases are TGTGCCAGCAGCGTATCCCTTATAAGACAGGGGCATGGCTACACCTTC. The chain employs TRBV9 and TRBJ1-2, with 8 bases matching TRBD1. Germline V CDR1 and CDR2: SGDLS, YYNGEE. The CDR3 totals 16 residues. V lost 1 base to trimming and J lost 6 bases; unmatched junction nucleotides: 11.

At least ten counts were recorded for this clonotype. This rearrangement joins TRBV6-1 to TRBJ1-2; D is possibly TRBD1 (6 bases). V lost 7 bases to trimming and J lost 6 bases, with 18 bases between them. Germline values: CDR1 MNHNS, CDR2 SASEGT. The CDR3 length is 14 residues. The CDR3 loop is CASIVQGFPNGYTF. The CDR3 nucleotides are TGTGCCAGCATTGTTCAGGGGTTCCCTAATGGCTACACCTTC.

This clonotype has a count of ten or more. The chain recombines TRBV10-3 with TRBJ1-1, with a possible D match to TRBD1 (6 bases). CDR1 is ENHRY, CDR2 SYGVKD, per germline. Deletions cut 3 bases from V and 1 base from J, with 6 bases between. The CDR3 extends over 13 amino acids. The DNA of the CDR3 is TGTGCCATCAGTGAAGGGGGGAACACTGAAGCTTTCTTT. It specifies CAISEGGNTEAFF.

The chain couples TRBV20-1 to TRBJ1-2; TRBD1 matches at 9 bases. With V trimmed by 1 base and J by 7 bases, 16 bases remained unmatched. This CDR3 contains 17 residues. From germline, CDR1 is DFQATT and CDR2 SNEGSKA (reference sequence). CDR3 DNA sequence: TGCAGTGCTAGAGCTATCCTGTCACAGGGGGCACCCGGTGGCTACACCTTC. It yields the protein CSARAILSQGAPGGYTF.

This clonotype was recorded at least ten times. CDR3 region: CSTPEQGNEQYF. In nucleotides, the CDR3 is TGCAGCACCCCGGAACAGGGGAACGAGCAGTACTTC. The chain is built from TRBV29-1 and TRBJ2-7; 7 bases align to TRBD1. The CDR3 sequence is 12 residues long. V trimming: 8 bases; J trimming: 5 bases; junction bases outside the gene matches: 9. Germline CDR1 is SQVTM and CDR2 is ANQGSEA.

This clonotype was seen ten or more times. V is TRBV6-2 or TRBV6-3 and J is TRBJ1-1, with D possibly matching TRBD1 (6 bases). CDR1 MNHEY and CDR2 SVGEGT come from the germline V gene. The CDR3 spans 15 residues. The V gene lost 4 bases and the J gene lost 3 bases, with 15 bases spanning the gap. The CDR3 loop is CASSWSRGADTEAFF. The CDR3 DNA follows: TGTGCCAGCAGTTGGAGTCGGGGGGCGGACACTGAAGCTTTCTTT.

At least ten counts were recorded for this clonotype. The chain recombines TRBV20-1 with TRBJ2-3; D may be TRBD1 (6 bases). V lost 5 bases, J lost 6 bases, and 15 bases lay in between. This CDR3 is built from 13 residues. In germline, CDR1 is DFQATT, CDR2 SNEGSKA (reference sequence). Here the CDR3 reads CSAPGGGLDTQYF. The CDR3 DNA is TGCAGTGCTCCCGGTGGGGGCCTGGATACGCAGTATTTT.

The rearrangement uses TRBV10-1 and TRBJ2-1; D is unresolved. The V end lost 8 bases, the J end lost 0 bases, and 8 bases lay between the germline ends. The germline V gene encodes CDR1 WNHNN and CDR2 SYGVQD (reference sequence). The CDR3 spans 13 residues. The CDR3 spells CASGGSSYNEQFF. In nucleotides, the CDR3 is TGCGCCAGCGGCGGTAGCTCCTACAATGAGCAGTTCTTC.

This clonotype occurred many times. The V call is TRBV5-8, the J call TRBJ2-5; TRBD2 aligns across 7 bases. This CDR3 spans 16 amino acids. Germline CDR1 is SGHTS and CDR2 is YDEGEE. Losses at the gene ends were 0 bases for V and 2 bases for J; bases not matched to a gene: 7. This CDR3 reads CASSLGDYLGQETQYF. CDR3 DNA sequence: TGTGCCAGCAGCTTGGGGGACTATTTGGGACAAGAGACCCAGTACTTC.

There are many counts of this clonotype. V gene TRBV20-1 combines with J gene TRBJ1-1, with a tentative D call TRBD1 (5 bases). Trimming took off 6 bases at V and 7 bases at J, with 15 bases between the two ends. The CDR3 loop spans 12 amino acids. Looked up from germline, CDR1 is DFQATT and CDR2 is SNEGSKA (reference sequence). CDR3 loop: CSAGGRAGEAFF. The CDR3 DNA is TGCAGTGCGGGAGGCAGGGCAGGTGAAGCTTTCTTT.

This clonotype was found many times. The V call is TRBV20-1, the J call TRBJ1-1, with 8 nucleotides matching TRBD1. With 5 bases clipped from V and 4 bases from J, the junction kept 0 bases outside the gene matches. Per the germline V gene, CDR1 is DFQATT and CDR2 is SNEGSKA (reference sequence). This CDR3 region has 11 residues. CDR3 DNA: TGCAGTGCTGACAGGGGCACTGAAGCTTTCTTT. It yields the protein CSADRGTEAFF.

There are a few counts of this clonotype. The chain joins TRBV5-1 to TRBJ1-2, with 7 bases matching TRBD1. The CDR3 has 16 amino acids. Germline lookup yields CDR1 SGHRS and CDR2 YFSETQ. Germline trimming cut 0 bases from V and 4 bases from J; bases unmatched to any gene: 9. The CDR3 DNA is TGCGCCAGCAGCTTGGACCCAGGGACAGCAGCCTATGGCTACACCTTC. This gives the protein CASSLDPGTAAYGYTF.

This clonotype was seen many times. The CDR3 loop is CASSLEGEKLFF. The CDR3, as DNA: TGTGCCAGCAGCTTAGAAGGCGAAAAACTGTTTTTT. V is TRBV7-9 and J is TRBJ1-4; D gene uncertain. The germline V and J ends were trimmed by 1 base and 8 bases, with 5 bases remaining between them. CDR3 size: 12 residues. Germline V CDR1 and CDR2: SEHNR, FQNEAQ (reference sequence).

This clonotype was counted ten times or more. The rearrangement uses TRBV9 and TRBJ2-3; 7 positions agree with TRBD2. This CDR3 contains 16 residues. The germline gives CDR1 SGDLS, CDR2 YYNGEE. V dropped 0 bases and J dropped 6; count of bases not matched to a gene: 10. The CDR3 region is CASSVGGLVRMDTQYF. The CDR3 region has the DNA TGTGCCAGCAGCGTAGGAGGACTAGTGAGAATGGATACGCAGTATTTT.

This clonotype occurred many times. V and J are TRBV5-1 and TRBJ2-2, with 10 bases identical to TRBD1. Per the germline V gene, CDR1 is SGHRS and CDR2 is YFSETQ. The CDR3 length is 15 residues. V was clipped by 0 bases and J by 5 bases; unmatched bases: 1. CDR3: CASSLEGQGTGELFF. The CDR3 region has the DNA TGCGCCAGCAGCTTGGAGGGACAGGGGACCGGGGAGCTGTTTTTT.